The next 27 T cell receptor beta chains were all read from a single sample in a study of blood T cell repertoires in COVID-19. Here immunoSEQ multiplex PCR was the method, and the copy in TCRdb shows in-frame clones only, minus some. The sample consists of 140,000 or so clones, 81% of them appearing once. The material sequenced was peripheral blood. The receptors originated from a human donor in a cohort sampled during active COVID-19.

This clone was picked up one time. This chain uses TRBV5-1 with TRBJ1-2; 8 nucleotides align to TRBD1. Trimming removed 2 bases from V and 8 bases from J; junction bases left unmatched: 5. In germline, CDR1 is SGHRS, CDR2 YFSETQ. The CDR3 consists of 13 residues. For the CDR3, the DNA is TGCGCCAGCAGCTTTACAGGGGGTGAGGGCTACACCTTC. Its translation is CASSFTGGEGYTF.

V is TRBV9 and J is TRBJ2-3, with 7 bases aligning to TRBD1. CDR1 and CDR2 (germline): SGDLS, YYNGEE. The CDR3 is made up of 16 amino acids. Trimming removed 0 bases from V and 2 bases from J; junction bases left unmatched: 6. CDR3 in DNA: TGTGCCAGCAGCGTAGAAGGGGGCACTTTCACAGATACGCAGTATTTT. It encodes CASSVEGGTFTDTQYF.

The V gene is TRBV27, the J gene TRBJ1-2, with 7 bases that match TRBD1. The CDR3 length is 13 residues. CDR1 and CDR2 from the germline V gene are MNHEY and SMNVEV (reference sequence). The ends lost 6 bases at V and 2 bases at J; junction bases unmatched: 3. The CDR3: CASRGGANYGYTF. CDR3 bases: TGTGCCAGCAGAGGGGGCGCGAACTATGGCTACACCTTC.

CDR3: CASSQSGGETQYF. The CDR3 nucleotides are TGTGCCAGCAGCCAATCAGGGGGGGAGACCCAGTACTTC. The chain couples TRBV14 to TRBJ2-5; a possible D gene is TRBD1 (7 bases). The CDR3 length is 13 residues. Germline values: CDR1 SGHDN, CDR2 FVKESK. Trimming took 2 bases from V and 5 from J, leaving 9 bases between them.

The rearrangement uses TRBV7-9 and TRBJ2-5; 7 nucleotides align to TRBD1. V gave up 4 bases and J gave up 0 bases; unmatched junction bases: 8. The CDR3 extends over 16 amino acids. Looked up from germline, CDR1 is SEHNR and CDR2 is FQNEAQ (reference sequence). DNA for the CDR3: TGTGCCAGCAGCTCCTGGGGCAGGGGGTACCAAGAGACCCAGTACTTC. Encoded protein: CASSSWGRGYQETQYF.

The chain combines TRBV7-2 with TRBJ2-2, with 7 bases fitting TRBD2. V was clipped by 5 bases and J by 2 bases; unmatched bases: 14. From germline, CDR1 is SGHTA and CDR2 FQGNSA. The CDR3 runs 18 residues. The CDR3 loop reads CASSPRILRGGNTGELFF. CDR3 DNA sequence: TGTGCCAGCAGCCCCCGAATCCTCCGCGGGGGAAACACCGGGGAGCTGTTTTTT.

The chain couples TRBV24-1 to TRBJ2-5, with 8 positions matching TRBD2. V lost 4 bases and J lost 5; bases outside the gene matches: 11. Germline values: CDR1 KGHDR, CDR2 SFDVKD. The CDR3 has 16 amino acids. The CDR3 DNA follows: TGTGCCACCAGTGAGGGTGGACTAGCCCTATCGGAGACCCAGTACTTC. The encoded protein is CATSEGGLALSETQYF.

The V and J genes are TRBV14 and TRBJ1-1; D gene unclear. The CDR3 extends over 13 amino acids. Germline V gene lookup returns CDR1 SGHDN and CDR2 FVKESK. With 3 bases removed from V and 0 bases from J, the gap between germline ends came to 5 bases. The CDR3 region has the DNA TGTGCCAGCAGCCAGTACATGAACACTGAAGCTTTCTTT. It is translated as CASSQYMNTEAFF.

The J gene is TRBJ2-5, the V gene TRBV2, with D hard to call. V dropped 8 bases and J dropped 2 bases, with 12 bases sitting between them. The CDR3 runs 13 residues. Germline CDR1 SNHLY, CDR2 FYNNEI. CDR3 protein: CASGLWQQETQYF. As DNA, the CDR3 is TGTGCCAGCGGGCTGTGGCAGCAAGAGACCCAGTACTTC. The full variable domain, its missing parts supplied by reference TRBV2 and TRBJ2-5, is EPEVTQTPSHQVTQMGQEVILRCVPISNHLYFYWYRQILGQKVEFLVSFYNNEISEKSEIFDDQFSVERPDGSNFTLKIRSTKLEDSAMYFCASGLWQQETQYFGPGTRLLVL.

The gene calls are TRBV7-6 and TRBJ2-3; TRBD2 agrees at 8 bases. Germline CDR1 is SGHVS and CDR2 is FNYEAQ. This CDR3 has 16 amino acids. J lost 0 bases, V lost 5 bases, and 7 bases had no gene match. Here the CDR3 reads CASSRSSGLSTDTQYF. CDR3 nucleotide sequence: TGTGCCAGCAGCCGATCTAGCGGGCTGAGCACAGATACGCAGTATTTT.

The CDR3 here is CASSELGSSYEQYF. The CDR3 DNA reads TGTGCCAGCAGTGAATTGGGGAGCTCCTACGAGCAGTACTTC. This chain joins TRBV2 and TRBJ2-7; TRBD2 might be the D (5 bases). V was clipped by 2 bases and J by 0 bases, with 8 bases between them. CDR1 SNHLY and CDR2 FYNNEI come from the germline V gene. CDR3 size: 14 residues.

V gene TRBV4-2 combines with J gene TRBJ1-5; tentative D call: TRBD1 (6 bases). Germline V gene sequence: CDR1 LGHNA, CDR2 YNFKEQ. V lost 2 bases and J lost 0, with 14 bases in between. The CDR3 loop spans 17 amino acids. The CDR3 DNA is TGTGCCAGCAGCCAAAGCCGGGACACTTATAGCAATCAGCCCCAGCATTTT. Amino acids: CASSQSRDTYSNQPQHF.

V and J are TRBV28 and TRBJ1-5, with D perhaps TRBD1 (6 bases). The CDR3 sequence is 16 residues long. Germline CDR1 reads MDHEN; CDR2 reads SYDVKM. Trimming pared 9 bases from V and 0 bases from J, leaving 18 bases between. The CDR3 DNA reads TGTGCCAGTGAGTTCAGGGGATCCTTTAGCAATCAGCCCCAGCATTTT. It yields the protein CASEFRGSFSNQPQHF.

The V and J genes are TRBV4-1 and TRBJ2-7; D is perhaps TRBD2 (6 bases). Per germline, CDR1 MGHRA and CDR2 YSYEKL. Trimming stripped 1 base from V and 2 bases from J, with 12 bases between. There are 15 residues in the CDR3. CDR3: CASSQVQRAPYEQYF. The CDR3 DNA reads as TGCGCCAGCAGCCAAGTCCAGCGGGCCCCCTACGAGCAGTACTTC.

This clone has ten or more counts. The chain has TRBV6-1 and TRBJ2-3; 11 bases line up with TRBD2. The CDR3 has 15 amino acids. With V trimmed by 4 bases and J by 2 bases, 2 bases remained unmatched. The germline gives CDR1 MNHNS, CDR2 SASEGT. The CDR3, as DNA: TGTGCCAGCAGTGTAGCGGGAGGGCCCACAGATACGCAGTATTTT. Translating gives CASSVAGGPTDTQYF.

The V gene is TRBV11-2, the J gene TRBJ2-7; 8 nucleotides agree with TRBD2. Germline assignment: CDR1 SGHAT and CDR2 FQNNGV. The junction had 4 bases not matched to a gene; V was cut back by 6 bases and J by 0 bases. This CDR3 is built from 14 residues. The CDR3 loop reads CASRRLAGSYEQYF. CDR3 sequence (DNA): TGTGCCAGCAGGCGGCTAGCGGGCTCCTACGAGCAGTACTTC.

The V and J genes are TRBV7-8 and TRBJ2-1; 13 bases map to TRBD2. With V trimmed by 4 bases and J by 2 bases, 2 bases remained unmatched. Germline CDR1 is SGHVS and CDR2 is FQNEAQ. The CDR3 spans 16 residues. CDR3 protein: CASSSGTSGTYNEQFF. CDR3 coding DNA: TGTGCCAGCAGCTCCGGGACTAGCGGGACCTACAATGAGCAGTTCTTC.

The genes are TRBV3-1 (or the pseudogene TRBV3-2) and TRBJ2-7, with 9 positions matching TRBD1. The junction had 7 bases not matched to a gene; V was cut back by 4 bases and J by 3 bases. The CDR3 consists of 15 residues. Germline-derived CDR1 and CDR2 are LGHDT and YNNKEL (reference sequence). The CDR3 bases are TGTGCCAGCAGCCCGTGGACAGGGGCGAACTACGAGCAGTACTTC. Its protein is CASSPWTGANYEQYF.

This clone was seen a single time. The gene calls are TRBV19 and TRBJ1-5, with D perhaps matching TRBD1 (6 bases). V lost 5 bases to trimming and J lost 4 bases, with 12 bases between them. The CDR3 contains 14 residues. Germline values: CDR1 LNHDA, CDR2 SQIVND (reference sequence). CDR3 sequence (DNA): TGTGCCAGTAGTCTCCGGGACACTAATCAGCCCCAGCATTTT. Its translation is CASSLRDTNQPQHF.

This clone was seen ten or more times. V is TRBV2 and J is TRBJ1-5, with D tentatively TRBD1 (5 bases). This CDR3 region has 14 residues. CDR1 SNHLY and CDR2 FYNNEI come from the germline V gene. Between the trimmed V and J ends, which lost 6 bases and 1 base, there was a span of 10 bases. CDR3 nucleotides: TGTGCCAGCAGAGTAAGGGGAAGCAATCAGCCCCAGCATTTT. Translated: CASRVRGSNQPQHF.

J is TRBJ2-7 and V is TRBV5-1; 7 positions agree with TRBD1. With V trimmed by 4 bases and J by 2 bases, 6 bases remained unmatched. Germline assignment: CDR1 SGHRS and CDR2 YFSETQ. CDR3 length: 14 residues. The CDR3 DNA reads TGCGCCAGCAGCGTACAGACAGGGCCCTACGAGCAGTACTTC. This translates into CASSVQTGPYEQYF. Based on the CDR3 plus reference TRBV5-1 and TRBJ2-7, the full variable domain is KAGVTQTPRYLIKTRGQQVTLSCSPISGHRSVSWYQQTPGQGLQFLFEYFSETQRNKGNFPGRFSGRQFSNSRSEMNVSTLELGDSALYLCASSVQTGPYEQYFGPGTRLTVT.

The chain carries TRBV23-1 and TRBJ2-7, with 10 bases lining up with TRBD2. TRBV23-1 is an ORF for which the function is uncertain. This CDR3 contains 16 residues. Trimming at V came to 7 bases and at J to 0 bases, leaving 9 bases not matched to a gene. Here the CDR3 reads CASTPGSSGSSYEQYF. The CDR3 nucleotides are TGCGCCAGCACCCCGGGGTCTAGCGGGAGCTCCTACGAGCAGTACTTC.

As for this clone: The sample contains more than one DNA sequence encoding this CDR3. This rearrangement joins TRBV18 to TRBJ1-3; TRBD1 matches 9 bases. V was pared by 3 bases and J by 1 base, with 4 bases of the junction left unmatched. Germline V gene sequence: CDR1 KGHSH, CDR2 LQKENI. This CDR3 contains 16 residues. This CDR3 is CASSPSTGGSGNTIYF. The CDR3 DNA sequence: TGTGCCAGCTCACCTTCGACAGGGGGATCTGGAAACACCATATATTTT.

V is TRBV6-6 and J is TRBJ2-7; 7 positions match TRBD2. This CDR3 region has 18 residues. The V gene's germline CDR1 is MNHNY and CDR2 SVGAGI (reference sequence). After removal of 5 bases from V and 0 bases from J, the junction contained 16 bases not matched to a gene. CDR3 in amino acids: CASSHRPERGVSSYEQYF. The DNA for the CDR3 is TGTGCCAGCAGTCATCGACCCGAGCGGGGTGTTAGCTCCTACGAGCAGTACTTC.

The chain recombines TRBV9 with TRBJ2-1; TRBD2 matches at 14 bases. Trimming cost V 2 bases and J 8 bases; bases outside gene matches: 0. This CDR3 comprises 14 residues. The V gene's germline CDR1 is SGDLS and CDR2 YYNGEE. CDR3 sequence: CASSVTSGRDEQFF. In nucleotides, the CDR3 is TGTGCCAGCAGCGTGACTAGCGGGAGGGATGAGCAGTTCTTC.

Concerning this clone itself: Germline and junction disagree at one end, which may indicate a read error. The rearrangement links TRBV6-2 or TRBV6-3 to TRBJ2-5; perhaps TRBD1 as D (5 bases). CDR3 length: 16 residues. Per the germline V gene, CDR1 is MNHEY and CDR2 is SVGEGT. CDR3 in DNA: TGTGCCAGCAGTTGGGGCCGAGTTCAAAGCAGAGAGGCCCAGTACTTC. It encodes CASSWGRVQSREAQYF.

The chain recombines TRBV9 with TRBJ2-7; 8 nucleotides agree with TRBD1. CDR3 size: 15 residues. Germline values: CDR1 SGDLS, CDR2 YYNGEE. With V trimmed by 0 bases and J by 6 bases, 8 bases remained unmatched. The CDR3 is CASSVGSRGLTEQYF. CDR3 nucleotides: TGTGCCAGCAGCGTAGGCTCCAGGGGGCTCACCGAGCAGTACTTC. The full variable domain, in which reference TRBV9 and TRBJ2-7 provide the parts outside the CDR3, is DSGVTQTPKHLITATGQRVTLRCSPRSGDLSVYWYQQSLDQGLQFLIQYYNGEERAKGNILERFSAQQFPDLHSELNLSSLELGDSALYFCASSVGSRGLTEQYFGPGTRLTVT.